These 23 T cell receptor beta chains originate from one sample sequenced in a study of shared clonotypes between healthy human individuals. Sequenced by immunoSEQ multiplex PCR; TCRdb stores in-frame clones only, minus some. This sample yields some 1.5 million clones, of which 95% to 99% are seen a single time; approximately 0.44% belongs to the top ten. Specimen: naive CD4+ T cells sorted from blood. Subset specified: CD45RA+ positively selected. The origin of the receptors is a young man in good health.

The V call is TRBV11-3, the J call TRBJ2-1; 10 bases fit TRBD2. Germline loops: CDR1 SGHNT, CDR2 YENEEA. With 6 bases clipped from V and 5 bases from J, the junction kept 16 bases outside the gene matches. The CDR3 extends over 18 amino acids. The CDR3 spells CASSKGTSGILRNNEQFF. CDR3 nucleotides: TGTGCCAGCAGTAAAGGAACTAGCGGGATTCTCCGGAACAATGAGCAGTTCTTC.

This chain joins TRBV30 and TRBJ2-7; 7 bases align to TRBD1. In germline, CDR1 is GTSNPN, CDR2 SVGIG (reference sequence). V lost 1 base to trimming and J lost 4 bases; unmatched junction nucleotides: 13. This CDR3 contains 16 residues. CDR3 amino acids: CAWSEVQGQVLYEQYF. As DNA, the CDR3 is TGTGCCTGGAGTGAGGTCCAAGGACAGGTCTTGTACGAGCAGTACTTC.

The chain recombines TRBV7-3 with TRBJ2-3, with 8 bases that match TRBD1. There are 16 residues in the CDR3. The ends lost 5 bases at V and 6 bases at J; junction bases unmatched: 13. Germline V CDR1 and CDR2: SGHTA, FQGTGA. In nucleotides, the CDR3 is TGTGCCAGCAGCGCGACAGGGGTTGGAGGTTCTGATACGCAGTATTTT. It translates to CASSATGVGGSDTQYF.

V is TRBV10-3 and J is TRBJ2-2, with D perhaps matching TRBD1 or TRBD2 (5 bases each). Germline CDR1 and CDR2: ENHRY and SYGVKD. V shed 0 bases and J shed 1 base, with 15 bases lying between them. The CDR3 length is 18 residues. CDR3 in amino acids: CAISESILSGRNTGELFF. The CDR3 coding sequence is TGTGCCATCAGTGAGTCGATTCTCTCAGGGAGGAACACCGGGGAGCTGTTTTTT.

Points on this clone: The same CDR3 also results from other DNA sequences found in this sample. The CDR3 here is CSADYNEQFF. The CDR3 nucleotides read TGCAGTGCTGACTACAATGAGCAGTTCTTC. The genes are TRBV20-1 and TRBJ2-1; D gene ambiguous. V was clipped by 5 bases and J by 3 bases, with 2 bases between them. CDR3 size: 10 residues. The V gene's germline CDR1 is DFQATT and CDR2 SNEGSKA (reference sequence).

The gene calls are TRBV2 and TRBJ1-1; the D is unclear. This CDR3 is 14 amino acids long. The V end lost 8 bases, the J end lost 2 bases, and 15 bases lay between the germline ends. CDR1 SNHLY and CDR2 FYNNEI come from the germline V gene. CDR3 DNA sequence: TGTGCCAGCCGCCGCCGGAACAGCAACACTGAAGCTTTCTTT. Protein: CASRRRNSNTEAFF.

This clone has only one observation. The J gene is TRBJ2-2, the V gene TRBV6-6; D is unclear. CDR3 length equals 15 residues. Trimming left V 0 bases short and J 7 bases short, with 12 bases between. The germline gives CDR1 MNHNY, CDR2 SVGAGI (reference sequence). This CDR3 is CASSYSSLGFGELFF. As DNA, the CDR3 is TGTGCCAGCAGTTACTCGAGTCTGGGGTTCGGGGAGCTGTTTTTT.

The chain links TRBV6-1 to TRBJ2-5, with TRBD2 identical over 7 bases. CDR1 and CDR2 (germline): MNHNS, SASEGT. The CDR3 runs 14 residues. Trimming cost V 7 bases and J 2 bases; bases outside gene matches: 7. The CDR3 DNA reads TGTGCCAGCACCACCCCGGGGGGTCAAGAGACCCAGTACTTC. It is translated as CASTTPGGQETQYF.

This rearrangement joins TRBV7-2 to TRBJ2-7; D call uncertain. V gave up 5 bases and J gave up 5 bases, with 22 bases separating them. This CDR3 has 16 amino acids. Germline V lookup: CDR1 SGHTA, CDR2 FQGNSA. The CDR3 spells CASSDNGLTARNEQYF. As DNA, the CDR3 is TGTGCCAGCAGCGATAATGGGCTTACTGCCCGGAACGAGCAGTACTTC.

The rearrangement joins TRBV29-1 to TRBJ2-7, with 11 positions matching TRBD1. V shed 1 base, J shed 3 bases, and the junction held 8 bases outside the gene matches. The CDR3 runs to 16 residues. CDR1 is SQVTM and CDR2 is ANQGSEA in the germline V gene. The CDR3 DNA sequence: TGCAGCGTTGAAGCTCCCTCCGGGACAGGGGGCTACGAGCAGTACTTC. Its protein product is CSVEAPSGTGGYEQYF.

The V call is TRBV10-3, the J call TRBJ1-1; the D gene is possibly TRBD1 (5 bases). The CDR3 has 13 residues. The germline V gene encodes CDR1 ENHRY and CDR2 SYGVKD. V was trimmed by 6 bases and J by 5 bases, leaving 13 bases between them. The CDR3 region is CAISGGTGTEAFF. The DNA for the CDR3 is TGTGCCATCAGCGGGGGTACGGGGACTGAAGCTTTCTTT.

The chain combines TRBV21-1 with TRBJ2-1; TRBD1 is taken as the D call from the table, unchecked against the DNA. TRBV21-1 is termed a pseudogene. This CDR3 has 16 residues. The CDR3 bases are TGTGCCAGCAGCAACGACGTGGGCCGTACCTACAATGAGCAGTTCTTC. This encodes CASSNDVGRTYNEQFF.

This chain links TRBV4-2 with TRBJ2-7; TRBD1 agrees at 7 bases. V lost 2 bases to trimming and J lost 2 bases; unmatched junction nucleotides: 9. Germline CDR1 reads LGHNA; CDR2 reads YNFKEQ. CDR3 size: 16 residues. Here the CDR3 reads CASSQSWGQSAYEQYF. CDR3 bases: TGTGCCAGCAGCCAATCGTGGGGACAGTCAGCCTACGAGCAGTACTTC.

Points on this clone: Other DNA sequences in this specimen translate into the identical CDR3. The rearrangement joins TRBV5-1 to TRBJ1-4; TRBD1 agrees at 11 bases. Germline trimming cut 4 bases from V and 7 bases from J; bases unmatched to any gene: 3. The CDR3 sequence is 14 residues long. Germline V gives CDR1 SGHRS, CDR2 YFSETQ. DNA of the CDR3: TGCGCCAGCAGCACCGGGACAGGGGGTGAAAAACTGTTTTTT. The encoded protein is CASSTGTGGEKLFF.

This clone was picked up many times. This chain joins TRBV27 and TRBJ2-3; possibly TRBD2 for D (5 bases). Trimming removed 5 bases at V and 1 base at J, with 16 bases between. Per the germline V gene, CDR1 is MNHEY and CDR2 is SMNVEV (reference sequence). CDR3 size: 16 residues. This CDR3 is CASSAPAGAGTDTQYF. CDR3 in DNA: TGTGCCAGCAGTGCCCCTGCGGGCGCAGGCACAGATACGCAGTATTTT.

V usage is TRBV5-3 and J usage is TRBJ2-3, with 7 bases aligning to TRBD2. TRBV5-3 is given ORF status, its function remaining uncertain. The length of the CDR3 is 16 residues. Trimming cost V 4 bases and J 3 bases; bases outside gene matches: 11. CDR3 residues: CARSPKSGGRTDTQYF. For the CDR3, the DNA is TGTGCCAGAAGCCCTAAGTCGGGAGGACGAACAGATACGCAGTATTTT.

The V call is TRBV18, the J call TRBJ1-5; D gene ambiguous. The V gene's germline CDR1 is KGHSH and CDR2 LQKENI. This CDR3 is built from 15 residues. Trimming stripped 3 bases from V and 2 bases from J, with 11 bases between. The CDR3 DNA sequence: TGTGCCAGCTCACCGGTGGCAACGGGCAATCAGCCCCAGCATTTT. Translated: CASSPVATGNQPQHF.

The chain uses TRBV5-1 and TRBJ2-2, with 9 positions matching TRBD2. The length of the CDR3 is 15 residues. Germline lookup yields CDR1 SGHRS and CDR2 YFSETQ. V shed 4 bases, J shed 7 bases, and the junction held 8 bases outside the gene matches. DNA of the CDR3: TGCGCCAGCAGCCTCCTTAGCGGGAGTGGCGGGGAGCTGTTTTTT. Protein product: CASSLLSGSGGELFF.

The genes are TRBV7-2 and TRBJ2-1, with 9 bases identical to TRBD2. The J segment lost 3 bases and the V segment lost 2 bases, leaving 5 bases of the junction unmatched. The length of the CDR3 is 16 residues. The germline gives CDR1 SGHTA, CDR2 FQGNSA. As DNA, the CDR3 is TGTGCCAGCAGCTTAAGACTAGCGGACGTCTACAATGAGCAGTTCTTC. Translating gives CASSLRLADVYNEQFF.

The V gene is TRBV5-4, the J gene TRBJ2-7; D not certain. CDR1 is SGHNT, CDR2 YYREEE, per germline (reference sequence). With 2 bases removed from V and 3 bases from J, the gap between germline ends came to 9 bases. The CDR3 runs 13 residues. DNA for the CDR3: TGTGCCAGCAGCTTCGCGACCGGCTACGAGCAGTACTTC. This translates into CASSFATGYEQYF. Complete variable domain (other parts from reference TRBV5-4 and TRBJ2-7): ETGVTQSPTHLIKTRGQQVTLRCSSQSGHNTVSWYQQALGQGPQFIFQYYREEENGRGNFPPRFSGLQFPNYSSELNVNALELDDSALYLCASSFATGYEQYFGPGTRLTVT.

V usage is TRBV5-6 and J usage is TRBJ1-4; TRBD1 might be the D (5 bases). The germline V gene encodes CDR1 SGHDT and CDR2 YYEEEE. V shed 4 bases and J shed 8 bases, with 15 bases lying between them. This CDR3 contains 14 residues. CDR3 DNA: TGTGCCAGCAGCCCAGGCAGGGCGGGAGAAAAACTGTTTTTT. Translation: CASSPGRAGEKLFF.

This rearrangement joins TRBV19 to TRBJ2-3, with D possibly matching TRBD2 (6 bases). V lost 3 bases and J lost 5, with 18 bases in between. CDR1 and CDR2 (germline): LNHDA, SQIVND (reference sequence). The CDR3 has 16 amino acids. Here the CDR3 reads CASSIRGRRLGDTQYF. The DNA of the CDR3 is TGTGCCAGTAGTATTCGGGGGAGAAGACTAGGAGATACGCAGTATTTT. The complete variable domain, with remaining parts taken from reference TRBV19 and TRBJ2-3, reads DGGITQSPKYLFRKEGQNVTLSCEQNLNHDAMYWYRQDPGQGLRLIYYSQIVNDFQKGDIAEGYSVSREKKESFPLTVTSAQKNPTAFYLCASSIRGRRLGDTQYFGPGTRLTVL.

This clone has just one count. The genes are TRBV28 and TRBJ2-7; possibly TRBD2 for D (6 bases). V gave up 6 bases and J gave up 2 bases, with 14 bases separating them. The CDR3 length is 14 residues. CDR1 is MDHEN, CDR2 SYDVKM, per germline. DNA of the CDR3: TGTGCCAGCAGAGCGCGTAGCGGAGCCTACGAGCAGTACTTC. Translated, it gives CASRARSGAYEQYF. The whole variable domain, remainder taken from reference TRBV28 and TRBJ2-7, is DVKVTQSSRYLVKRTGEKVFLECVQDMDHENMFWYRQDPGLGLRLIYFSYDVKMKEKGDIPEGYSVSREKKERFSLILESASTNQTSMYLCASRARSGAYEQYFGPGTRLTVT.